These 21 T cell receptor beta chains were sequenced from one sample in a study of blood T cells in healthy people across ages. Together with a sample-barcoded 5' primer, a J-beta primer mix was included in a second PCR lasting roughly 6 to 12 cycles. Using its own MiXCR run on the 5' RACE reads, TCRdb lists one record per CDR3 protein. The sample records hundreds of thousands of distinct CDR3 sequences, roughly three fifths being singletons. The sample comprised blood. Receptors were obtained from a man aged 35 to 55 in good health.

The V call is TRBV5-1, the J call TRBJ2-7; D might be TRBD2 (6 bases). Germline V gives CDR1 SGHRS, CDR2 YFSETQ. CDR3 length: 17 residues. V was pared by 4 bases and J by 2 bases, with 22 bases between. The CDR3 loop is CASSLDLTREYPYEQYF. The CDR3 bases are TGCGCCAGCAGCCTCGACCTGACCCGGGAGTATCCCTACGAGCAGTACTTC.

The chain employs TRBV6-5 and TRBJ2-1; D remains ambiguous. The DNA matches TRBJ2-7 better at its end, which makes the J call doubtful. The CDR3 is 12 amino acids. The germline V gene encodes CDR1 MNHEY and CDR2 SVGAGI. CDR3 in DNA: TGTGCCAGCCAACGTCGCTACAATGAGCAGTACTTC. This codes for CASQRRYNEQYF.

This sequence joins TRBV6-2 or TRBV6-3 and TRBJ2-5, with D possibly matching TRBD1 (6 bases). This CDR3 comprises 12 residues. Per germline, CDR1 MNHEY and CDR2 SVGEGT. Trimming shortened V by 6 bases and J by 4 bases, and 9 bases separated the two germline ends. The DNA for the CDR3 is TGTGCCAGCAGCGGACAGATAGAGACCCAGTACTTC. Translation: CASSGQIETQYF.

The V gene is TRBV4-3, the J gene TRBJ2-5; perhaps TRBD2 as D (5 bases). The DNA end is more similar to TRBJ2-7, so the J call may be wrong. The CDR3 spans 16 residues. Germline V lookup: CDR1 LGHNA, CDR2 YSLEER. The CDR3 sequence: CASRTVVAPPPYEQYF. As DNA, the CDR3 is TGCGCCAGCAGGACCGTAGTAGCGCCTCCGCCCTACGAGCAGTACTTC.

The chain recombines TRBV7-2 with TRBJ1-5, with 8 bases matching TRBD1. The junction had 2 bases not matched to a gene; V was cut back by 2 bases and J by 2 bases. CDR3 size: 15 residues. From germline, CDR1 is SGHTA and CDR2 FQGNSA. This CDR3 reads CASSLQGAGNQPQHF. CDR3 coding DNA: TGTGCCAGCAGCTTACAGGGGGCTGGCAATCAGCCCCAGCATTTT.

V and J are TRBV6-6 and TRBJ2-7; TRBD1 agrees at 10 bases. Losses at the gene ends were 7 bases for V and 7 bases for J; bases not matched to a gene: 13. The germline V gene has CDR1 MNHNY and CDR2 SVGAGI (reference sequence). CDR3 length: 15 residues. This chain's CDR3 is CASIRGGTGDNEQYF. The DNA of the CDR3 is TGTGCCAGCATCCGCGGAGGGACAGGGGACAATGAGCAGTACTTC.

The chain carries TRBV5-1 and TRBJ2-1; possibly TRBD2 for D (6 bases). The CDR3 consists of 13 residues. V was clipped by 9 bases and J by 5 bases, with 15 bases between them. CDR1 and CDR2 from the germline V gene are SGHRS and YFSETQ. The CDR3 DNA reads as TGCGCCACCACCCGGGACTTGCACAATGAGCAGTTCTTC. It specifies CATTRDLHNEQFF.

This chain's CDR3 is CASSSQPQGYIGNEQFF. In DNA form, the CDR3 reads TGTGCCAGCAGCTCCCAACCACAGGGGTATATTGGCAATGAGCAGTTCTTC. The chain joins TRBV7-3 to TRBJ2-1, with 7 bases lining up with TRBD1. Germline CDR1 and CDR2: SGHTA and FQGTGA. V lost 4 bases to trimming and J lost 6 bases; unmatched junction nucleotides: 15. The CDR3 covers 17 residues.

The chain uses TRBV20-1 and TRBJ2-1, with 12 bases lining up with TRBD2. The germline CDR1 and CDR2 sequences are DFQATT and SNEGSKA (reference sequence). The CDR3 contains 16 residues. The junction had 13 bases not matched to a gene; V was cut back by 5 bases and J by 8 bases. The CDR3 here is CSASSLSSGGVHEQFF. CDR3 coding DNA: TGCAGTGCTTCAAGCCTCTCTAGCGGGGGGGTCCATGAGCAGTTCTTC.

This clonotype came up a few times. The chain recombines TRBV11-2 with TRBJ2-2; 7 positions agree with TRBD1. The length of the CDR3 is 17 residues. V dropped 0 bases and J dropped 0; count of bases not matched to a gene: 4. Germline-derived CDR1 and CDR2 are SGHAT and FQNNGV. CDR3 amino acids: CASSLDRDSANTGELFF. The CDR3, as DNA: TGTGCCAGCAGCTTAGATCGGGACAGCGCGAACACCGGGGAGCTGTTTTTT.

This clonotype has only a few counts. The chain recombines TRBV28 with TRBJ1-6, with 9 bases matching TRBD1. From germline, CDR1 is MDHEN and CDR2 SYDVKM. Unmatched junction bases numbered 6, after V lost 3 bases and J lost 3 bases. The CDR3 contains 17 residues. The CDR3 sequence: CASSLGDRVRYNSPLHF. As DNA, the CDR3 is TGTGCCAGCAGTTTGGGGGACAGGGTTCGCTATAATTCACCCCTCCACTTT.

Comments on this clonotype: The junction departs from the called germline gene at one end, perhaps through a read error. The chain couples TRBV20-1 to TRBJ2-1, with 14 bases matching TRBD2. This CDR3 region has 17 residues. Per germline, CDR1 DFQATT and CDR2 SNEGSKA (reference sequence). In DNA form, the CDR3 reads TGCAGTGCAAGAGGACTAGCGGGGGGCCGGGCCTACAATGAGCAGTTCTTC. Protein product: CSARGLAGGRAYNEQFF.

The chain has TRBV6-5 and TRBJ2-1; TRBD1 agrees at 7 bases. The J segment lost 2 bases and the V segment lost 8 bases, leaving 12 bases of the junction unmatched. In germline, CDR1 is MNHEY, CDR2 SVGAGI. The CDR3 runs to 16 residues. CDR3 nucleotide sequence: TGTGCCAGCCGTACAGTGGGGGACAGCACCTACAATGAGCAGTTCTTC. Protein sequence: CASRTVGDSTYNEQFF.

This clonotype was seen only a few times. This chain joins TRBV4-2 and TRBJ2-5; TRBD1 might be the D (5 bases). CDR1 and CDR2 (germline): LGHNA, YNFKEQ. The CDR3 totals 17 residues. V lost 1 base to trimming and J lost 0 bases, with 15 bases between them. As DNA, the CDR3 is TGTGCCAGCAGCCAAGTTAATTCGGACACCTACCAAGAGACCCAGTACTTC. Protein product: CASSQVNSDTYQETQYF.

V gene TRBV6-1 combines with J gene TRBJ2-4, with D perhaps assigned TRBD1 or TRBD2 (6 bases each). The CDR3 runs to 13 residues. The V gene lost 8 bases and the J gene lost 5 bases, with 13 bases spanning the gap. Germline assignment: CDR1 MNHNS and CDR2 SASEGT. This chain's CDR3 is CASGGPTQNIQYF. As DNA, the CDR3 is TGTGCCAGCGGGGGGCCGACCCAAAACATTCAGTACTTC.

The DNA for the CDR3 is TGTGCCAGCAGCCAAGTTTCAGTTGGAGCGGGGGGCACAGATACGCAGTATTTT. Translating it yields CASSQVSVGAGGTDTQYF. The J gene is TRBJ2-3, the V gene TRBV3-1; the match to TRBD2 covers 8 bases. Germline CDR1 LGHDT, CDR2 YNNKEL (reference sequence). V lost 1 base to trimming and J lost 1 base; unmatched junction nucleotides: 10. This CDR3 has 18 amino acids.

V gene TRBV3-1 combines with J gene TRBJ2-5; the D gene is possibly TRBD2 (5 bases). V dropped 1 base and J dropped 5 bases, with 11 bases sitting between them. This CDR3 has 14 amino acids. Per germline, CDR1 LGHDT and CDR2 YNNKEL (reference sequence). Here the CDR3 DNA reads TGTGCCAGCAGCCAAGGGCACTCGGGGGAGACCCAGTACTTC. Translation gives CASSQGHSGETQYF.

This chain uses TRBV6-6 with TRBJ2-1, with TRBD1 identical over 9 bases. The CDR3 loop spans 15 amino acids. Per the germline V gene, CDR1 is MNHNY and CDR2 is SVGAGI (reference sequence). Trimming at V came to 0 bases and at J to 13 bases, leaving 10 bases not matched to a gene. CDR3 in DNA: TGTGCCAGCAGTTACTCGGGACAGGGAAGCGAGACCCAGTTCTTC. Translated: CASSYSGQGSETQFF.

This clonotype was picked up one time. The V and J genes are TRBV6-1 and TRBJ2-1, with TRBD1 as a possible D gene (7 bases). Germline V lookup: CDR1 MNHNS, CDR2 SASEGT. Trimming took 8 bases from V and 4 from J, leaving 15 bases between them. CDR3 length equals 14 residues. In DNA, the CDR3 is TGTGCCAGCGTATCGACAGGGACTTACAATGAGCAGTTCTTC. Translation: CASVSTGTYNEQFF.

There are a few counts of this clonotype. CDR3 sequence: CASSEMMGPYEQYF. CDR3 nucleotides: TGTGCCAGCAGTGAGATGATGGGGCCCTACGAGCAGTACTTC. This chain connects TRBV25-1 to TRBJ2-7, with a tentative D call TRBD1 (5 bases). This CDR3 spans 14 amino acids. Per the germline V gene, CDR1 is MGHDK and CDR2 is SYGVNS. V gave up 3 bases and J gave up 2 bases, with 11 bases separating them.

This clonotype was observed once. The chain links TRBV11-2 to TRBJ1-4, with D tentatively TRBD1 (5 bases). CDR1 is SGHAT, CDR2 FQNNGV, per germline. Trimming cost V 4 bases and J 5 bases, with 11 bases left between them. The CDR3 consists of 14 residues. The CDR3 bases are TGTGCCAGCAGCTGGGGCGGAAGGAATGAAAAACTGTTTTTT. This gives the protein CASSWGGRNEKLFF.